This TCR beta chain was sequenced during a study of cytomegalovirus exposure and HLA in healthy donors (dated by TCRdb to 2017 to 2019). Looking at the study overall: An earlier analysis of roughly 570 of the donors reported approximately 280 Gb of sequence data and about 120 million unique TCR beta sequences obtained from about 179 million T cells. Approximately 300 gigabases of sequencing data and 70 million to 95 million unique TCR sequences made up an early release that covered several hundred HLA-typed donors. Of the approximately 400 genotyped donors, roughly 80% fell in the genetic ancestry cluster associated with self-reported Caucasian donors. The study was designed to test whether signatures of past pathogen exposure could be identified by cataloging public T cell receptors. Using immunosequencing, the study profiled T cell repertoires from 640 or so subjects and related those repertoires to cytomegalovirus serostatus. In addition to the first cohort of around 670 subjects, a separate validation cohort of over 90 different subjects was used. To predict cytomegalovirus infection status, the study combined high-throughput TCR immunosequencing, statistical association of individual TCRs with disease status, and machine learning. In a later analysis, previously published TCR beta repertoires from 550 to 750 donors were re-analyzed and high-resolution HLA genotyping was added so that TCR occurrence patterns could be studied. The later analysis used no new phenotypic data to find candidate immune exposures, relying instead on TCR beta sequences and their occurrence across donors. An earlier analysis of around 640 of the donors used high-throughput TCR beta sequencing to judge whether each TCR beta V gene segment behaved as functional or pseudogenic. Alongside the repertoire data, information on donor age, sex, ethnicity and CMV serostatus was compiled. Genome-wide SNP genotypes for about three fifths of the 666 donors were used in a later genetic analysis, which treated that subset as a discovery cohort. All discovery cohort repertoires had been generated using a single sequencing platform. HLA typing covered class I and class II loci at four-digit resolution. Typing coverage varied by locus: roughly 629-630 donors for A, B, C, DRB1 and DQB1; around 560 for DQA1; 606 for DPA1; roughly 450 for DPB1. Roughly five DR-DQ haplotypes were handled as single units for association and clustering because linkage in the cohort was strong. Among about 400 genotyped donors of the cohort, an average of approximately 220,000 unique TCR beta nucleotide sequences was sequenced per donor, of which about 18% were non-productive. The research as a whole found: When HLA alleles, especially DR and DQ, strongly co-occurred, attributing TCR associations to individual alleles was difficult. CMV serostatus was the only immune exposure information available for the cohort. A cluster of highly shared sequence variants was judged likely to be a technical artifact of the sequencing pipeline. According to a later analysis, parvovirus B19, influenza, CMV and Epstein-Barr virus appeared linked to several top co-occurrence clusters. Linkage disequilibrium might explain the correlated functional status among segregating V segments, but an unknown experimental factor could not be ruled out. Because HLA typing was missing for some donors at each locus, association tests included only the typed subset. A later analysis found that HLA-associated TCR beta chains were more clonally expanded and had lower generation probabilities than equally common non-associated chains. Because the 87-base-pair reads could not distinguish some IMGT-functional V segments, including TRBV6-2 and TRBV6-3, those segments were excluded. Across donors, most TCR sequences were observed very rarely, whereas some public TCRs were present in many individuals. Roughly uniform sequencing depth across donors was assumed in presence/absence analyses, although this assumption may not hold. Because counts were too low, 15 to 20 rarely observed V segments, including chromosome 9 orphons, were excluded from the earlier analysis of about 500 of the donors. In vitro tests confirmed that a few of the cytomegalovirus-associated TCR beta chains recognize cytomegalovirus antigens. According to a later analysis, most CMV-associated TCR beta chains appeared to be HLA-restricted, and the HLA associations seemed to be driven largely by CMV exposure. A later genetic analysis associated a missense DCLRE1C variant with V-gene and J-gene trimming of TCR beta chains, and an independent cohort replicated the association. The authors suggested that the approach could potentially be extended to other disease states and immunological phenotypes. A later genetic analysis reported fewer N-insertions in productive TCRs among donors in an Asian-associated ancestry cluster than the roughly 720-donor mean. The classifier was reported to diagnose cytomegalovirus status with high specificity and sensitivity in both the original and validation cohorts. A total of 150 to 200 TCR beta chains were listed by the study as associated with cytomegalovirus. At a false discovery rate of 0.05, a later analysis linked fewer than 20,000 TCR beta sequences to specific HLA alleles. In an earlier analysis of 500 to 650 of the donors, most TCR beta V segments appeared in productive rearrangements about 87% or about 30% of the time, broadly matching IMGT annotations. The cohort was sequenced for TCR beta chains only, and without alpha or paired-chain data the features that could be detected were limited. In a later analysis, the rate of TCR association differed among HLA loci, with DRB1 alleles having the most associated TCRs and HLA-C alleles having the fewest. A further reported finding was that TCR beta sequences accurately predicted the HLA-A and HLA-B alleles for most subjects in the first cohort.

The cohort consisted of more than 650 healthy bone marrow donors. All cohort members were sampled while nominally healthy, although unrecorded immune exposures were likely present. The donor was CMV seropositive and belonged to the group of 250 to 300 seropositive cohort members. Every donor gave a peripheral blood sample, and the peripheral blood mononuclear cells from that sample were used for TCR beta sequencing. The Qiagen DNeasy Blood Extraction Kit was used to extract genomic DNA from the blood cell samples. The CDR3 starts with the cysteine, ends with the phenylalanine, and has 13 residues. Just the 39-base CDR3 DNA is kept, in frame starting at base 1. Relative to germline, V is 7 bases shorter and J is 0 bases shorter, with 11 bases between their ends. The germline V gene specifies SGHRS as CDR1 and YFSETQ as CDR2. Libraries were prepared through the immunoSEQ multiplex PCR assay. The multiplex PCR relied on a mix of 60 forward primers for TCR Vbeta segments and 13 reverse primers for TCR Jbeta segments. Amplification of the CDR3 region of rearranged TCR beta genes was performed with a multiplex PCR assay on genomic DNA. The Illumina HiSeq System was used to sequence the amplified TCR beta libraries as 87-base-pair reads. Under the source paper's analysis protocol: A later analysis tallied roughly 80 million unique TCR beta chains across the 600 to 700 repertoires, and about 10 million of those chains were shared by two or more donors. Raw reads were error-corrected and collapsed into unique sequences with a nearest-neighbor algorithm that merged closely related sequences to remove PCR and sequencing errors. To assign V, D and J gene segments, CDR3 sequences were aligned to IMGT reference sequences. For a sequence to be retained, at least a six-nucleotide match to both a V gene segment and a J gene segment was required. Rearrangements were classified as productive when the CDR3 lacked stop codons and remained in frame with V and J, and all other rearrangements were classified as non-productive. Following IMGT convention, CDR3 was defined as the stretch from the second conserved V-encoded cysteine up to the conserved J-encoded phenylalanine. The earlier analysis of about 640 of the donors excluded any sequence lacking an unambiguous match to a single V gene segment. In an earlier analysis of roughly 600 of the donors, a V segment was called functional when productive rearrangements were above 56.7%, and segregating when the standard deviation between donors exceeded 5%. A statistical classification framework was developed to diagnose cytomegalovirus status using the catalog of TCR beta chain sequences. In a later analysis, TCR nucleotide sequences were compared against IMGT/GENE-DB human TR gene sequences so that V and J genes could be assigned. The TCRdist pipeline was used in a later analysis to assign CDR3 sequences and most-parsimonious VDJ recombination scenarios. A later analysis defined each TCR beta chain by its CDR3 amino acid sequence plus V-gene family, and excluded reads lacking a unique V-gene family. A later analysis removed 500 to 600 highly shared, low-generation-probability nucleotide sequences to deal with suspected cross-contamination and a sequencing artifact. In a later analysis, a clonal expansion index was calculated for each public chain from normalized within-repertoire ranks of inferred template counts. Generation probabilities in a later analysis came from a VDJ recombination model fitted to out-of-frame rearrangements, and those results were checked against IGoR. A later analysis scored TCR-TCR, TCR-HLA and TCR-CMV co-occurrence with hypergeometric tests, applying a repertoire-size bias correction to TCR pairs. False discovery rates were estimated in a later analysis by permuting HLA or CMV assignments 20 times. A later analysis grouped co-occurring TCRs with DBSCAN, adding TCRdist sequence similarity when clustering within HLA-allele-positive subsets. Repertoires with fewer than 30,000 or more than 120,000 public chains, plus five repertoires with anomalous nucleotide sharing, were excluded from co-occurrence clustering. The table was pulled from immuneACCESS by TCRdb, which kept in-frame rearrangements only. Such tables lose some clones; where checked, under half of the loss comes from unresolved V genes, and the rest has no known cause. V, J and clone size are those of that table, while D and trimming were read from the DNA. This sample holds tens of thousands of clones; about 76% were observed only once. About 14% of the sample is held by the ten biggest clonotypes.

As to this clone: It has no known antigen specificity. Base-call qualities are not available, and no considerably larger clone is one nucleotide away.

The sequence was obtained from a woman between 40 and 55 years old in good health and CMV-seropositive. The sequence is built from TRBV5-1 and TRBJ2-7; a tentative D match to TRBD2 spans 5 bases. Sequences were obtained from PBMCs. Read as DNA, the sequence is TGCGCCAGCTCCGGAGGTAGCTCCTACGAGCAGTACTTC. Translated, it reads CASSGGSSYEQYF.